This entry is about one T cell receptor (beta chain). The data were obtained in a study of shared clonotypes between healthy human individuals. Sequencing was performed with immunoSEQ multiplex PCR; in TCRdb, only in-frame clones are kept and a portion is missing. The table has over 2 million clones, roughly 95% seen once. The CDR3 loop spans 13 amino acids. The germline CDR1 and CDR2 sequences are LGHNA and YSLEER. Between the trimmed V and J ends, which lost 5 bases and 6 bases, there was a span of 11 bases. CD45RO-negative CD8 cells positively selected for CCR7 made up the naive population, which excluded terminally differentiated effector memory CD45RA+ cells.

The TCR sequence derives from a man between 18 and 35 years old in good health. The sample consisted of naive CD8+ T cells sorted from blood. The V gene is TRBV4-3, the J gene TRBJ1-5; unclear D gene. CDR3 loop: CASSSRVSQPQHF. The CDR3 bases are TGCGCCAGCAGCTCCCGGGTGAGTCAGCCCCAGCATTTT.